This T cell receptor (beta chain) was found in a study of blood T cell repertoires in COVID-19. With V trimmed by 3 bases and J by 7 bases, 11 bases remained unmatched. Germline V gives CDR1 SGHTA, CDR2 FQGNSA. The CDR3 totals 18 residues. This study enrolled people aged 18 to 89 from 20 to 25 US geographic areas. Clinical histories supplied by participants themselves formed the basis of cohort assignment. All exposed participants met a person with COVID-19 within 2 weeks before entering the study. Using immunoSEQ multiplex PCR, the repertoire was profiled, and TCRdb retains in-frame clones only, with some absent. The sample carries 400,000 to 500,000 clones, more than 70% recorded once.

The chain recombines TRBV7-2 with TRBJ2-1; 14 bases agree with TRBD2. Sequenced: PBMCs or T cells enriched from blood (not recorded which). The TCR sequence derives from a woman between 18 and 29 years old who had been exposed to COVID-19. CDR3 nucleotide sequence: TGTGCCAGCAGCTTGGGATTCGGACTAGCGGGGGGCCTAAATGAGCAGTTCTTC. It encodes CASSLGFGLAGGLNEQFF.